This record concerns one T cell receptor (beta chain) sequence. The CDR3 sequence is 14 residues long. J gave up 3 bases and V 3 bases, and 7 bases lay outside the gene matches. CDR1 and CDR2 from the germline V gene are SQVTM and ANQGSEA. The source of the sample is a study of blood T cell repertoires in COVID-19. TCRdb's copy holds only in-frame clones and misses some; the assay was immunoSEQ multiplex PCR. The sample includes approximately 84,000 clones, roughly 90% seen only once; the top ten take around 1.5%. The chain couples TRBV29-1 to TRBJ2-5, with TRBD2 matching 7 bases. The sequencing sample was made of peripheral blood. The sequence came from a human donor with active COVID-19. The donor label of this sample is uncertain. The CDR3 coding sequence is TGCAGCGTTGAGAGGACTAGTGGGAAAGAGACCCAGTACTTC. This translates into CSVERTSGKETQYF.